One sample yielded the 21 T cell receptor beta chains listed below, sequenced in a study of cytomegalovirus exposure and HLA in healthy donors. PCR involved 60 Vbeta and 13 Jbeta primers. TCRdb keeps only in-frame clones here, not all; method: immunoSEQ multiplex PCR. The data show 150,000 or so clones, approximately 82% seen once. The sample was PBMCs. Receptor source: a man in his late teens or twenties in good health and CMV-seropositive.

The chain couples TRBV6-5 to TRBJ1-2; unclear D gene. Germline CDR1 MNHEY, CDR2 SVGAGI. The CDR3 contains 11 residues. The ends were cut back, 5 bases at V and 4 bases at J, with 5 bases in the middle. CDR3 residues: CASSDIYGYTF. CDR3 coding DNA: TGTGCCAGCAGTGACATCTATGGCTACACCTTC.

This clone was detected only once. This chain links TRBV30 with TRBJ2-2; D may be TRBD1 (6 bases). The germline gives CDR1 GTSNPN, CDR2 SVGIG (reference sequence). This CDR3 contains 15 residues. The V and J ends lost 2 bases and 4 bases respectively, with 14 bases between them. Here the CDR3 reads CAWSPMAGATGELFF. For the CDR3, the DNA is TGTGCCTGGAGTCCTATGGCAGGGGCCACCGGGGAGCTGTTTTTT.

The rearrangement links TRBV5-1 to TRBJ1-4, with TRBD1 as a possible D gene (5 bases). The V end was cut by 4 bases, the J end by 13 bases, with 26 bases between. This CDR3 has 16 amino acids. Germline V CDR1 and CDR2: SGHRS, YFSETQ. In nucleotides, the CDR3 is TGCGCCAGCAGCCCGGTGGGGGAGGGATTCCCCAAAAGACTGTTTTTT. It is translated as CASSPVGEGFPKRLFF.

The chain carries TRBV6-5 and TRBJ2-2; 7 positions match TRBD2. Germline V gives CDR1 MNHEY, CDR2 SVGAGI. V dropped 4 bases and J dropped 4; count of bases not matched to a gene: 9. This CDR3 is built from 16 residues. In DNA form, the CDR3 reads TGTGCCAGCAGTTTTACGGCGGGAGTGGTCACCGGGGAGCTGTTTTTT. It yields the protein CASSFTAGVVTGELFF.

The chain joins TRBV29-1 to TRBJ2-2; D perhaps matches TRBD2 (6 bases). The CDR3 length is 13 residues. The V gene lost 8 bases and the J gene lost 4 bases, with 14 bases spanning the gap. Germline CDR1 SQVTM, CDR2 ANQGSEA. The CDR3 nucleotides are TGCAGCACTTTGGAGGGAGGCACCGGGGAGCTGTTTTTT. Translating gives CSTLEGGTGELFF.

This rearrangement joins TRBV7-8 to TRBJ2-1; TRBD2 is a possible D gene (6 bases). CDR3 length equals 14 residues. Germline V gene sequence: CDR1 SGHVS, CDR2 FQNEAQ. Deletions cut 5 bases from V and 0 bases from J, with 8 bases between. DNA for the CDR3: TGTGCCAGCAGCGTCGGGGGCTCCTACAATGAGCAGTTCTTC. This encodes CASSVGGSYNEQFF.

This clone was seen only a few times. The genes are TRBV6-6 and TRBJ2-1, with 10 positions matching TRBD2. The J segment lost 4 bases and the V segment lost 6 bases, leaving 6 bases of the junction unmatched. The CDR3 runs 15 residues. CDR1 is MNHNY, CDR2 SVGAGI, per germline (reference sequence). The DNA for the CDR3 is TGTGCCAGCAGCCAAACTAGCGGGGCGTACAATGAGCAGTTCTTC. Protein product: CASSQTSGAYNEQFF.

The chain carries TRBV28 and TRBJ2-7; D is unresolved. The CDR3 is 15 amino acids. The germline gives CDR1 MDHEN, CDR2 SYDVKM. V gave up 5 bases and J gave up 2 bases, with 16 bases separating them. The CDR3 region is CASSAPGPRPYEQYF. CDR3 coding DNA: TGTGCCAGCAGTGCTCCGGGTCCTAGGCCCTACGAGCAGTACTTC.

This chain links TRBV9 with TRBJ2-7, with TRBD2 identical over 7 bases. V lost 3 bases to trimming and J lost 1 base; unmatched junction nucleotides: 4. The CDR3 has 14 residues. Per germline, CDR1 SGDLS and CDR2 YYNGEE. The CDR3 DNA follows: TGTGCCAGCAGCGCCCGGGACTATTCCTACGAGCAGTACTTC. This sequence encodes CASSARDYSYEQYF.

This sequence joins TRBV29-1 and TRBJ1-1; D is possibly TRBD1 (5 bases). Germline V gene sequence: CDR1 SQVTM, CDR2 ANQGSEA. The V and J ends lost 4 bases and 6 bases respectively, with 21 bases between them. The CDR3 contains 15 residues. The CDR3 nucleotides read TGCAGCGTTGTACCGGGACTCTCACCGGGCGCTGAAGCTTTCTTT. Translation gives CSVVPGLSPGAEAFF.

Here the CDR3 reads CASSSLDRQETQYF. CDR3 nucleotide sequence: TGTGCCAGCAGTTCCCTGGACAGGCAAGAGACCCAGTACTTC. This rearrangement joins TRBV27 to TRBJ2-5, with 7 bases fitting TRBD1. J lost 2 bases, V lost 4 bases, and 4 bases had no gene match. The germline gives CDR1 MNHEY, CDR2 SMNVEV (reference sequence). The CDR3 totals 14 residues.

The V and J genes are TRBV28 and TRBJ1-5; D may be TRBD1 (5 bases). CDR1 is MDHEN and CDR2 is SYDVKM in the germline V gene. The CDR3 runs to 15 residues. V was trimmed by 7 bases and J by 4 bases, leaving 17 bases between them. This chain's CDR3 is CASNSLQGSNQPQHF. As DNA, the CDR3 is TGTGCCAGCAATTCCCTTCAGGGAAGTAATCAGCCCCAGCATTTT.

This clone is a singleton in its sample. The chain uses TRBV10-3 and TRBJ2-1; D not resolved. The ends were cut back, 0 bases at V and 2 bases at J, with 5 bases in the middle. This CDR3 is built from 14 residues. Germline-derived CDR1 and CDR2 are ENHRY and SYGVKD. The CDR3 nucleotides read TGTGCCATCAGTGAGTCGGCCACCTACAATGAGCAGTTCTTC. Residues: CAISESATYNEQFF.

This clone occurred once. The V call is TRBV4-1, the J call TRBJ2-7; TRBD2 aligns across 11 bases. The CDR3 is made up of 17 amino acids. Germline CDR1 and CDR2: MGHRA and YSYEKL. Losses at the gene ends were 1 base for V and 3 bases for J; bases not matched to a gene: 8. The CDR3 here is CASSQAPATSGGYEQYF. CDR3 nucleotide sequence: TGCGCCAGCAGCCAAGCTCCAGCCACTAGCGGGGGCTACGAGCAGTACTTC.

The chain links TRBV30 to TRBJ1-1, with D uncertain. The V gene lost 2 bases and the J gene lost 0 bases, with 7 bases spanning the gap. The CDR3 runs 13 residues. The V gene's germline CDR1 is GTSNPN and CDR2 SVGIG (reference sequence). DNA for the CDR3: TGTGCCTGGAGTAGAGGGTTGAACACTGAAGCTTTCTTT. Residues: CAWSRGLNTEAFF.

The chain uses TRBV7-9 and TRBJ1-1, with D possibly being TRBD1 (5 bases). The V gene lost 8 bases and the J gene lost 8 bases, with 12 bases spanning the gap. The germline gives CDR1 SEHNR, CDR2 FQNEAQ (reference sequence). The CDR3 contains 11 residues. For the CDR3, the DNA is TGTGCCAGCGACACGAGACAGGAAGCTTTCTTT. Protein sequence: CASDTRQEAFF.

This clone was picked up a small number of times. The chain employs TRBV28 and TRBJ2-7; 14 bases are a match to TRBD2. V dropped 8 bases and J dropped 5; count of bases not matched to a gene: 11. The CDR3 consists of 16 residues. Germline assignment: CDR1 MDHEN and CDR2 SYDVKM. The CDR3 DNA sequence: TGTGCCAGCTCACCCGGGACTAGCGGGAGAACCCACGAGCAGTACTTC. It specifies CASSPGTSGRTHEQYF.

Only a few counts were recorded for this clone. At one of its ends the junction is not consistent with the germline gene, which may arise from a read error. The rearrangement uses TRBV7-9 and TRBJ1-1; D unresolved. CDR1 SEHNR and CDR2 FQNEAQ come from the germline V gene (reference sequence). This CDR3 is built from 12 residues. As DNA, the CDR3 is TGTTCCAGCAGCTCGGTCTCCCCTGAAGCTTTCTTT. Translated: CSSSSVSPEAFF. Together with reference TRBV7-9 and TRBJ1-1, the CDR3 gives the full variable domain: DTGVSQNPRHKITKRGQNVTFRCDPISEHNRLYWYRQTLGQGPEFLTYFQNEAQLEKSRLLSDRFSAERPKGSFSTLEIQRTEQGDSAMYLCSSSSVSPEAFFGQGTRLTVV.

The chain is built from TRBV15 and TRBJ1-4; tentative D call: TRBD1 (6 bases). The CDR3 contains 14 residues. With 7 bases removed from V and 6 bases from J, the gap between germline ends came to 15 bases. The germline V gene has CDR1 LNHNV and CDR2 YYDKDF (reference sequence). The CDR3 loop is CATTKGGADEKLFF. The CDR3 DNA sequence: TGTGCCACCACCAAGGGGGGGGCGGATGAAAAACTGTTTTTT.

CDR3 nucleotide sequence: TGTGCCACAAGGGGATATGGCTACACCTTC. Amino acids: CATRGYGYTF. The V gene is TRBV2, the J gene TRBJ1-2; D may be TRBD1 (5 bases). This CDR3 comprises 10 residues. The germline V gene encodes CDR1 SNHLY and CDR2 FYNNEI. V was shortened by 10 bases and J by 5 bases, with 8 bases between the two germline ends.

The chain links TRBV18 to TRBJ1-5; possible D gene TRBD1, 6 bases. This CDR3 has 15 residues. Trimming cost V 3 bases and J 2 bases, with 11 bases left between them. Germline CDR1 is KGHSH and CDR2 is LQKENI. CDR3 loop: CASSPPDSGNQPQHF. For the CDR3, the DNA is TGTGCCAGCTCACCTCCGGACAGCGGCAATCAGCCCCAGCATTTT.